This T cell receptor (beta chain) was sequenced for a study of tumor-infiltrating lymphocytes in localized non-small cell lung cancer. Produced via immunoSEQ multiplex PCR; TCRdb's table is partial and in-frame only. The sample yields about 14,000 clones, approximately 68% seen once. Deletions cut 5 bases from V and 0 bases from J, with 9 bases between. The germline gives CDR1 SEHNR, CDR2 FQNEAQ (reference sequence). The CDR3 is made up of 14 amino acids. This clone was observed a few times. Sequences were obtained from lung tumor tissue. The TCR comes from a human donor with non-small cell lung cancer. This chain joins TRBV7-9 and TRBJ2-3; D is possibly TRBD1 (5 bases). The DNA for the CDR3 is TGTGCCAGCAGCCCTGGGGCCAGCACAGATACGCAGTATTTT. This encodes CASSPGASTDTQYF.